The following is a T cell receptor beta chain sequence with its context. This clone has just a few counts. Its antigen is not yet known. The input lacks base qualities; no much larger clone sits a single base away. Library method: the immunoSEQ multiplex PCR assay. DNA from the cultured, isolated CD4+ T cells was subjected to TCR beta CDR3 sequencing. On the authors' methods: Non-productive TCR sequences were removed and reads were trimmed to the CDR3 region, keeping CDR3s of at least 7 amino acids. The MANAFEST web app was used to pick out antigen-specific clonotypes by comparing their expansion in peptide wells with that in reference cultures. To count as positive, a clone had to show expansion at FDR<0.05 compared with the reference and with all other wells, an odds ratio above 5, and a frequency above 0.1% in two replicate wells. A clonotype was defined as cross-reactive if the clonotype was significantly expanded both in SARS-CoV-2 spike wells and in at least one common cold coronavirus spike condition. Levenshtein distance calculated with the stringdist R package was used to assess CDR3 similarity, and unrooted trees were constructed with ape in R 3.6.1. Not all clones reach the TCRdb copy of this immuneACCESS table, which keeps in-frame sequences only. Checked studies attribute under half of the gap to unresolved V genes and leave the rest unexplained. That table is the source of V, J and clone size, and D and trimming were worked out from the DNA. The sample profile shows 55,000 to 65,000 clones; roughly 79% of them were found once. The leading ten clones occupy about 2.4% of the sample.

The data were taken from a study of vaccination effects on CD4 cells after COVID-19 (dated by TCRdb to about 2022). In terms of the full investigation: Each participant received two doses of an mRNA SARS-CoV-2 vaccine, either BNT162b2 or mRNA-1273. SARS-CoV-2 spike-specific CD4+ TCR repertoires from before and after mRNA vaccination were compared in COVID-19 convalescent patients and in infection-naive vaccine recipients. The full study included some 10 COVID-19 convalescent patients and a handful of SARS-CoV-2-naive healthy vaccine recipients. The Oncomine TCR Beta short-read assay on an Illumina iSeq 100 was used to sequence cultures from other donors in the study. Overall results and qualifications from the work: The study was limited by a small number of convalescent patients and lacked early post-infection timepoints. In healthy vaccine recipients, vaccine-induced clones were almost all SARS-CoV-2 mono-reactive, with only 1 of 255 cross-reactive with common cold coronaviruses. At late post-vaccination timepoints, both infection-induced and vaccine-induced clones showed marked clonal contraction, consistent with waning T cell responses.

In the ViraFEST assay, PBMC were stimulated with viral peptide pools, and TCR sequencing was then used to find antigen-specific CD4+ T cell clonotypes based on their expansion. After about 10 days of culture, CD4+ T cells were isolated with the EasySep CD4+ T cell isolation kit. None of the healthy vaccine recipients had a prior SARS-CoV-2 infection, which was confirmed by nucleocapsid antibody tests that came back negative both before and after vaccination. Each well held some 1.9 million PBMC cultured in IMDM containing approximately 5% human AB serum, roughly 9.9 IU/ml IL-2 and gentamicin, along with roughly 10 ug/ml peptides. On days 3 and 7, half of the culture medium was replaced with fresh IL-2-containing medium. Unless noted otherwise, every peptide stimulation condition was grown in triplicate wells. PBMC were separated from whole blood using Ficoll-Paque Plus gradient centrifugation and were then either cryopreserved at -140C or used fresh. The overlapping peptide pools covered the spike proteins of SARS-CoV-2 as well as those of the common cold coronaviruses HCoV-NL63, HCoV-OC43 and HCoV-229E. The QIAamp micro DNA kit was used to extract genomic DNA from the cultured CD4+ T cells.

The CDR3 has 11 amino acids, counting the end cysteine and valine. Here the CDR3 DNA is all that survives: 33 bases in frame from base 1. The germline V gene gives CDR1 as MDHEN and CDR2 as SYDVKM. V is clipped by 2 bases and J by 7 bases, and the sequence between their germline boundaries is 6 bases long. The receptor was derived from a human donor who received a COVID-19 vaccine. The material was CD4+ T cells from PBMCs cultured with HCoV-229E spike peptides, obtained before COVID-19 vaccination. Sample cell subset or site, as interpreted from the label and publication: HCoV-229E spike overlapping peptide pool stimulation. The chain is made from TRBV28 and TRBJ2-7; tentative D gene TRBD2, with 5 bases matching. The CDR3 protein is CASSLRGEQYV. The base sequence is TGTGCCAGCAGTTTACGCGGGGAGCAGTACGTC.